A few counts support the clone carrying this T cell receptor (beta chain). Its antigen is unknown. The source of the sample is a study of regulatory T cells in long-lasting Graves disease. CDR1 and CDR2 from the germline V gene are MNHEY and SVGEGT. The germline V and J ends were trimmed by 6 bases and 6 bases, with 9 bases remaining between them. CDR3 size: 11 residues. Investigators prepared the TCR beta libraries by applying iRepertoire HTBI primers and Arm-PCR of CDR3 regions. A single record per CDR3 protein comes from TCRdb applying MiXCR to the multiplex PCR reads. The sample includes a few hundred thousand distinct CDR3 sequences, 22% seen only once; the top ten take around 50%. The time point denotes: persistent/refractory GD, antithyroid drugs over 5 years with positive TRAb. Preparation of the TCR library used RNA extracted from PBMCs. General study points: Persistent Graves' disease cases displayed lower TCR diversity than newly diagnosed ones.

Sequencing was performed on peripheral blood mononuclear cells (PBMCs), taken when the disease was refractory, from a patient treated with antithyroid drugs. The clonotype originates from a female donor with Graves disease. The J gene is TRBJ2-7, the V gene TRBV6-2 or TRBV6-3; D is undetermined. DNA of the CDR3: TGTGCCAGCAGCCACTCAAGCGAGCAGTACTTC. Its translation is CASSHSSEQYF.